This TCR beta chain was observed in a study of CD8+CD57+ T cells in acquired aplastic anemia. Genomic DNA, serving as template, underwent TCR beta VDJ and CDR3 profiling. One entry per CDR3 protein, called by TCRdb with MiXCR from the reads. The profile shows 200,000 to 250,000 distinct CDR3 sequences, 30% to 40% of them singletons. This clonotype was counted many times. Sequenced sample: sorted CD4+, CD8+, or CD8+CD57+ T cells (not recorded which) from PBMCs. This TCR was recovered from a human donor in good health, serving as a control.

The CDR3, as DNA: TGTGCCAGTAGTCCAAGGGACAGGGTGCGGGTACCCGAGCAGTACTTC. Its translation is CASSPRDRVRVPEQYF. The rearrangement uses TRBV19 and TRBJ2-7; 9 positions agree with TRBD1. From germline, CDR1 is LNHDA and CDR2 SQIVND (reference sequence). V trimming: 5 bases; J trimming: 6 bases; junction bases outside the gene matches: 14. This CDR3 is built from 16 residues.